This TCR beta chain was captured by sequencing in a study of identical twins. The study, taken as a whole, reports: Those out-of-frame alpha sequences shared by twins showed an excess of low generation probability. Insertions ran lower in abundant cord blood beta clonotypes, though not in memory repertoires.

For this clonotype: Its antigen is as yet unknown.

In TCRdb, the 5' RACE reads were re-called with MiXCR into one record per CDR3 protein. The sample contains a few hundred thousand distinct CDR3 sequences, over 9.5% of which appear only once. Healthy Caucasian individuals made up all the donors. Per germline, CDR1 KGHDR and CDR2 SFDVKD. The CDR3 loop spans 13 amino acids. J was trimmed by 8 bases and V by 5 bases; bases with no gene match: 5. This sequence originates from a man between 50 and 59 years old in good health. Sequencing was performed on memory T cells sorted from blood. The genes are TRBV24-1 and TRBJ2-4; 7 bases agree with TRBD1. DNA for the CDR3: TGTGCCACCAGTGTGGCAGGGGGAGACATTCAGTACTTC. Its translation is CATSVAGGDIQYF.